This T cell receptor (beta chain) was sequenced during a study of blood T cells in healthy people across ages. The study's findings and limits: Unknown CMV status may confound age-related changes in expanded clones.

PCR was performed a second time for about 7 to 12 cycles using a sample-barcoded 5' primer and a J-beta primer mix. Sequencing of every sample gave 2.5 million or more CDR3-containing paired-end reads. TCRdb analysed the 5' RACE reads with MiXCR anew, one entry per CDR3 protein. The repertoire consists of about a million distinct CDR3 sequences, with 35% to 40% occurring once and the leading ten covering about an eighth. Trimming took 6 bases from V and 2 from J, leaving 2 bases between them. The CDR3 has 10 amino acids. Germline V lookup: CDR1 DFQATT, CDR2 SNEGSKA (reference sequence). In the case of this clonotype: The antigen remains unidentified.

Caucasian individuals from Russia who were healthy and aged about 6 to 95 acted as donors. Source material: blood. This receptor was identified in a man between 18 and 35 years old in good health. The chain recombines TRBV20-1 with TRBJ2-1; no clear D gene. The chain's CDR3 is CSAPYNEQFF. The DNA of the CDR3 is TGCAGTGCCCCCTACAATGAGCAGTTCTTC.